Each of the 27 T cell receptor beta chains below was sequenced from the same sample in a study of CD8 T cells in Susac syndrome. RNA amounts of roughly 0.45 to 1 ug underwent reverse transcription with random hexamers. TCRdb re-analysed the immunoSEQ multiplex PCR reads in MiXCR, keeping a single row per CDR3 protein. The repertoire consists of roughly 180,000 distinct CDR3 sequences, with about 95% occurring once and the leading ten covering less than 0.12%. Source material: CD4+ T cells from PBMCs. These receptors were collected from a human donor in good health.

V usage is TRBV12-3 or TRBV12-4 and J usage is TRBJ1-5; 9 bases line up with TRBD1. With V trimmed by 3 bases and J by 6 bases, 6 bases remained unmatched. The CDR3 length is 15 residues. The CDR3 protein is CASSLIGQGIQPQHF. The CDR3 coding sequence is TGTGCCAGCAGTTTGATAGGACAGGGGATTCAGCCCCAGCATTTT.

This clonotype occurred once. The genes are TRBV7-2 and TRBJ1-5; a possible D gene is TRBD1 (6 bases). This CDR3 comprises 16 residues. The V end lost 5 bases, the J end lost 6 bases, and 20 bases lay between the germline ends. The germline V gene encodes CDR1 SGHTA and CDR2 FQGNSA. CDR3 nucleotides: TGTGCCAGCAGCCCGTTCGGGACACCTGTAGTTCAGCCCCAGCATTTT. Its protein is CASSPFGTPVVQPQHF.

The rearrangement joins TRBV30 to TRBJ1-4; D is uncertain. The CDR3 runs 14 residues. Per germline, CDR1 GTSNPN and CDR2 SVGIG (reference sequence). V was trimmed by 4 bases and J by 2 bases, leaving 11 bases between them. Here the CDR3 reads CAWTPLTTNEKLFF. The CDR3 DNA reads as TGTGCCTGGACCCCCCTGACGACTAATGAAAAACTGTTTTTT.

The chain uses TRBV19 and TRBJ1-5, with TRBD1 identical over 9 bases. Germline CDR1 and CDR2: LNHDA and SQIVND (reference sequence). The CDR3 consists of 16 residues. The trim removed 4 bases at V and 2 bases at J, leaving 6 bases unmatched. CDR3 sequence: CASSNKGQGGNQPQHF. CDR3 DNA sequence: TGTGCCAGTAGTAACAAGGGACAGGGAGGCAATCAGCCCCAGCATTTT. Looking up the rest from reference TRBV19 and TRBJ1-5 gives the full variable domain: DGGITQSPKYLFRKEGQNVTLSCEQNLNHDAMYWYRQDPGQGLRLIYYSQIVNDFQKGDIAEGYSVSREKKESFPLTVTSAQKNPTAFYLCASSNKGQGGNQPQHFGDGTRLSIL.

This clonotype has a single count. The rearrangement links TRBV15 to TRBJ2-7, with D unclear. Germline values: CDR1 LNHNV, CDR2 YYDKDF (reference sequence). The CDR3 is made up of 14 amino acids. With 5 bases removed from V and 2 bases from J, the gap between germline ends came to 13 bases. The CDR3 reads CATSDARFPYEQYF. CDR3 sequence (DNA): TGTGCCACCAGCGACGCTAGATTCCCCTACGAGCAGTACTTC.

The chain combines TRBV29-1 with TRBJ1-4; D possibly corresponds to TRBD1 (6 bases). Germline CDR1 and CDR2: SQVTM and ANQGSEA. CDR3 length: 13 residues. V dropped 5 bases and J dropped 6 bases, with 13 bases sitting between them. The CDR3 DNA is TGCAGCGTTTTTCGTGCAGGGGATGAAAAACTGTTTTTT. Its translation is CSVFRAGDEKLFF.

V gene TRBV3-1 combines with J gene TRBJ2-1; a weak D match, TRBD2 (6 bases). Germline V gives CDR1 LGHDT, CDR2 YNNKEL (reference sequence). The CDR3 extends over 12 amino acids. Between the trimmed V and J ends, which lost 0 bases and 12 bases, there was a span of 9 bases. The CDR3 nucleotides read TGTGCCAGCAGCCAAGAGGGGACTCCGCAGTTCTTC. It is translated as CASSQEGTPQFF.

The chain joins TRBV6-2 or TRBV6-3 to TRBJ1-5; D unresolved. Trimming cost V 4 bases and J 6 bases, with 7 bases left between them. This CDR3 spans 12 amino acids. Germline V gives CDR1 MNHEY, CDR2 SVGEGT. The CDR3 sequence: CASSSHPQPQHF. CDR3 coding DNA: TGTGCCAGCAGTTCTCATCCTCAGCCCCAGCATTTT.

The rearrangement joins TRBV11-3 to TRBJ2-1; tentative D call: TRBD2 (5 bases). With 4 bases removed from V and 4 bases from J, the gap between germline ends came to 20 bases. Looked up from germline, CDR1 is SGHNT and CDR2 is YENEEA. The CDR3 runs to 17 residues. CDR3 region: CASSSKRTRDGYNEQFF. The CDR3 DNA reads TGTGCCAGCAGCTCCAAGAGAACACGGGATGGTTACAATGAGCAGTTCTTC.

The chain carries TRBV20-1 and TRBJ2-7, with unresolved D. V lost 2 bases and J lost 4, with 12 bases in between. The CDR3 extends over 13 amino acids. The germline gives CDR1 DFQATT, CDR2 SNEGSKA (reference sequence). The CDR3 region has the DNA TGCAGTGCTAGATCCGAGACGGGTTACGAGCAGTACTTC. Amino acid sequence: CSARSETGYEQYF.

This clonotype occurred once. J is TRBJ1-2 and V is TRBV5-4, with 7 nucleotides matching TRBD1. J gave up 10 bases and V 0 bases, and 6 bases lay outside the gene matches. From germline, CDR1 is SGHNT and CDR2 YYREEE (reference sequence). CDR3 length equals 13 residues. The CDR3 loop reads CASSLEQGIDYTF. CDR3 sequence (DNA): TGTGCCAGCAGCTTGGAACAGGGGATCGACTACACCTTC.

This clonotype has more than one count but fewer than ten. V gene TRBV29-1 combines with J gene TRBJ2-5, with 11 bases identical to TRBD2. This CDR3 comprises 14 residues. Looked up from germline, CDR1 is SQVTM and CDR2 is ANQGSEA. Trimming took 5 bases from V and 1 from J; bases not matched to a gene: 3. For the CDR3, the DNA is TGCAGCGTTAGGACTAGCGGGCTCCAAGAGACCCAGTACTTC. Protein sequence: CSVRTSGLQETQYF.

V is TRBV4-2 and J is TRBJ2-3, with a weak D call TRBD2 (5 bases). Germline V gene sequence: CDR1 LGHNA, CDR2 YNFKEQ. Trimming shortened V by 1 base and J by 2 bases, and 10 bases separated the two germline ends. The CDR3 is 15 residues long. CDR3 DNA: TGTGCCAGCAGCCAAGTTGGCGGGTACACAGATACGCAGTATTTT. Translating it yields CASSQVGGYTDTQYF.

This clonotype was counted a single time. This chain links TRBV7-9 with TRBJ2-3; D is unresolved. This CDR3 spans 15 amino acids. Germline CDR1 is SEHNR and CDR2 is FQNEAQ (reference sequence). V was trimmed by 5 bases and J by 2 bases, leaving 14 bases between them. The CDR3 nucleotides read TGTGCCAGCAGCCCAGAAGGATCCAACACAGATACGCAGTATTTT. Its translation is CASSPEGSNTDTQYF.

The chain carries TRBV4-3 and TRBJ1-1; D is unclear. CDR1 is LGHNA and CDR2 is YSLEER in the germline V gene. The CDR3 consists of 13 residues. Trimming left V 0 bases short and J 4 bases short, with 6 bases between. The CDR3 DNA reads TGCGCCAGCAGCCAAGAGCAGATCACTGAAGCTTTCTTT. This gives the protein CASSQEQITEAFF.

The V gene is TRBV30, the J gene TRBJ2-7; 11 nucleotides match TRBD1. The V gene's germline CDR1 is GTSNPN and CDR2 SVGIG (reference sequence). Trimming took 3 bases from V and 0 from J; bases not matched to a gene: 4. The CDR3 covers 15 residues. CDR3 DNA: TGTGCCTGGAGCCCGGACAGGGGGCACTCCTACGAGCAGTACTTC. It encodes CAWSPDRGHSYEQYF.

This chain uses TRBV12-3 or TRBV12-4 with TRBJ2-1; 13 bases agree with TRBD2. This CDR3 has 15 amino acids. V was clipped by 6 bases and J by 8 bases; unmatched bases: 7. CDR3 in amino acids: CASSPTSGGADEQFF. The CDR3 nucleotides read TGTGCCAGCAGCCCAACTAGCGGGGGGGCGGATGAGCAGTTCTTC.

The CDR3 DNA follows: TGTGCCAGCAGCCAAGCCCCGGGACTAGCGAAGGACGAGCAGTACTTC. This gives the protein CASSQAPGLAKDEQYF. V is TRBV3-1 and J is TRBJ2-7; 10 bases are shared with TRBD2. The CDR3 is made up of 16 amino acids. The J segment lost 5 bases and the V segment lost 1 base, leaving 8 bases of the junction unmatched. Germline V gives CDR1 LGHDT, CDR2 YNNKEL (reference sequence).

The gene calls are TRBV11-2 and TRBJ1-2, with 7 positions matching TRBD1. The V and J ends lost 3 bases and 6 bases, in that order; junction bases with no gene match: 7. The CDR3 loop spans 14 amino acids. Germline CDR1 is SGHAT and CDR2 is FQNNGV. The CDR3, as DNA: TGTGCCAGCAGCTTCGACAGGGCCTCCGATGGCTACACCTTC. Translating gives CASSFDRASDGYTF.

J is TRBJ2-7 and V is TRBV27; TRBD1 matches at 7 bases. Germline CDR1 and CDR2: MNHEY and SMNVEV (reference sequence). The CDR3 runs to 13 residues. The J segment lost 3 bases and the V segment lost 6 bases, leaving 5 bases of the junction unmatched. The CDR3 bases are TGTGCCAGCAGACAGGGGAATAGCTACGAGCAGTACTTC. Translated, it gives CASRQGNSYEQYF.

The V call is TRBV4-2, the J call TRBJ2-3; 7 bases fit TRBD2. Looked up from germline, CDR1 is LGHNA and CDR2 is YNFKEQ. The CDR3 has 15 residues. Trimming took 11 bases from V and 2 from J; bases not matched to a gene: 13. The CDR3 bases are TGTGCCGACCGGGACTACTTGGATTACACAGATACGCAGTATTTT. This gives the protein CADRDYLDYTDTQYF.

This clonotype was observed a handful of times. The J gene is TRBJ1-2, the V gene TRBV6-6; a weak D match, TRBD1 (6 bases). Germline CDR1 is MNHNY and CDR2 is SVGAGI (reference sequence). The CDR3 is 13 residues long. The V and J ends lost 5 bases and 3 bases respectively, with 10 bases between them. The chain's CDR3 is CASSLDSYYGYTF. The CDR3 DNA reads TGTGCCAGCAGTCTGGACAGCTACTATGGCTACACCTTC.

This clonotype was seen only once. The CDR3 protein is CASSPLFLAEYNEQFF. CDR3 in DNA: TGTGCCAGCTCACCATTATTTCTAGCGGAGTACAATGAGCAGTTCTTC. The chain is built from TRBV18 and TRBJ2-1; TRBD2 matches at 7 bases. CDR3 size: 16 residues. From germline, CDR1 is KGHSH and CDR2 LQKENI. Unmatched junction bases numbered 8, after V lost 2 bases and J lost 4 bases.

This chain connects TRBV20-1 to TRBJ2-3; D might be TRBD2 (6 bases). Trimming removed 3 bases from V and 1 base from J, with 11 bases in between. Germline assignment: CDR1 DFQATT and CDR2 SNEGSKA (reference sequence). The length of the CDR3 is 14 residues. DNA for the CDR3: TGCAGTGCTAGGGGGACTTACCGCACAGATACGCAGTATTTT. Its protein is CSARGTYRTDTQYF.

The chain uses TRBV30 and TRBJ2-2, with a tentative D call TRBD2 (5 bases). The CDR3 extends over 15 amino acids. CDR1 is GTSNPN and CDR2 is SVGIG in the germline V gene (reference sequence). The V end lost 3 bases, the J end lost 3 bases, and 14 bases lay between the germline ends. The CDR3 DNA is TGTGCCTGGAGGATTCCTACTAGTCACACCGGGGAGCTGTTTTTT. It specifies CAWRIPTSHTGELFF.

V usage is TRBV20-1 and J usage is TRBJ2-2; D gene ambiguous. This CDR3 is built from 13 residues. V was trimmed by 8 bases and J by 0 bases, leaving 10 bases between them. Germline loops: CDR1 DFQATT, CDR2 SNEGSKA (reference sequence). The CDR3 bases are TGCAGTTTCCTCCCTGCGAACACCGGGGAGCTGTTTTTT. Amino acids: CSFLPANTGELFF.

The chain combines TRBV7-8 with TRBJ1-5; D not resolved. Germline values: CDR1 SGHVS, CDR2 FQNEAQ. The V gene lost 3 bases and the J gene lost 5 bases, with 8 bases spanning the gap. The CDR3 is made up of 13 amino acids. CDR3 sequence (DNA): TGTGCCAGCAGCTTTCAAGTGTATCAGCCCCAGCATTTT. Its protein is CASSFQVYQPQHF.